This T cell receptor beta chain is drawn from a study of cytomegalovirus exposure and HLA in healthy donors. A remark on this clone: No antigen is known for it.

General study results and limits: For cytomegalovirus status, the classifier reportedly gave diagnoses with high specificity and sensitivity.

Primers included in the PCR were 60 Vbeta and 13 Jbeta primers. Data came from immunoSEQ multiplex PCR; TCRdb stores just in-frame clones and leaves some out. Of about 110,000 clones in the sample, about 80% were seen once. The sequencing input was PBMCs. The sequence was obtained from a man aged 45-65 years in good health and CMV-seropositive.

The CDR3 DNA reads TGCGCCAGCAGCGTGGACAGGGAGAACACTGAAGCTTTCTTT. Its translation is CASSVDRENTEAFF. This chain uses TRBV5-1 with TRBJ1-1; 8 bases map to TRBD1. CDR1 and CDR2 (germline): SGHRS, YFSETQ. This CDR3 region has 14 residues. V lost 4 bases, J lost 1 base, and 3 bases stayed unmatched.